Ten or more counts support the clone carrying this TCR beta chain. CDR3 length equals 18 residues. Trimming removed 3 bases from V and 1 base from J; junction bases left unmatched: 14. CDR1 SGHDN and CDR2 FVKESK come from the germline V gene. The sample belongs to a study of blood T cell repertoires in COVID-19. The data were produced by immunoSEQ multiplex PCR, yet TCRdb's version contains in-frame clones alone and is incomplete. The sample holds roughly 230,000 clones; approximately 82% are singletons and the top ten take roughly 7.8%. The chain combines TRBV14 with TRBJ2-7; 8 positions match TRBD2. The source of this sequence is a man aged 35-49 years with active or convalescent COVID-19. What was sequenced was peripheral blood. The CDR3 DNA sequence: TGTGCCAGCAGCCAGCCCATGGGGAGCGGGAGTACATCCTACGAGCAGTACTTC. Protein sequence: CASSQPMGSGSTSYEQYF.